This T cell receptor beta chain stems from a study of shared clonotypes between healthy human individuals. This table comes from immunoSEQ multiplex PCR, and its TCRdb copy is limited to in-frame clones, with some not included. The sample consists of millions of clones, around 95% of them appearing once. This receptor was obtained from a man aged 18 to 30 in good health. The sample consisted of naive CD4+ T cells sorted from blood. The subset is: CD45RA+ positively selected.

CDR3 amino acids: CSVGGAEKLFF. CDR3 bases: TGCAGTGTCGGGGGCGCGGAAAAACTGTTTTTT. This sequence joins TRBV20-1 and TRBJ1-4; TRBD1 is a possible D gene (6 bases). The V and J ends lost 7 bases and 8 bases respectively, with 11 bases between them. The length of the CDR3 is 11 residues. Germline V gene lookup returns CDR1 DFQATT and CDR2 SNEGSKA (reference sequence).